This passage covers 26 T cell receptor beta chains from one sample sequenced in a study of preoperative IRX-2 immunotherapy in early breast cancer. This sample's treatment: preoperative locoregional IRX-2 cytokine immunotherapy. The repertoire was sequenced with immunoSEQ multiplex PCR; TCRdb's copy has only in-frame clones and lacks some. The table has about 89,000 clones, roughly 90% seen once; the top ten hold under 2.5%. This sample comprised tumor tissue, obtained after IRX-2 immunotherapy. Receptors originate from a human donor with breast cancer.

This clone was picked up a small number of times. The CDR3 coding sequence is TGCGCCAGCAGCCCCGCCCCCCGGGAGAAAGAAAAACTGTTTTTT. Its translation is CASSPAPREKEKLFF. The gene calls are TRBV4-1 and TRBJ1-4, with D hard to call. Per germline, CDR1 MGHRA and CDR2 YSYEKL. The CDR3 extends over 15 amino acids. V was pared by 4 bases and J by 8 bases, with 17 bases between.

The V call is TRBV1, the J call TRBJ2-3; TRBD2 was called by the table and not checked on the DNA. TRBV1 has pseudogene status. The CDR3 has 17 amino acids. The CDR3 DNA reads TGCACCAGCAGCCAAGATCGCGCGGGAAAGAAAACAGATACGCAGTATTTT. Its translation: CTSSQDRAGKKTDTQYF.

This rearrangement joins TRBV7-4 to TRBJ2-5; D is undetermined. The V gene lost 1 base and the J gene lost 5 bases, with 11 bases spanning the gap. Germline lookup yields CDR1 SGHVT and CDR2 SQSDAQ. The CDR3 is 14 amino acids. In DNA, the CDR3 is TGTGCCAGCAGCTTAGGCCAGTCTGGCGAGACCCAGTACTTC. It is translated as CASSLGQSGETQYF. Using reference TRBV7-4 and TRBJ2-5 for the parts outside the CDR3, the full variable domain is GAGVSQSPRYKVAKRGRDVALRCDSISGHVTLYWYRQTLGQGSEVLTYSQSDAQRDKSGRPSGRFSAERPERSVSTLKIQRTEQGDSAVYLCASSLGQSGETQYFGPGTRLLVL.

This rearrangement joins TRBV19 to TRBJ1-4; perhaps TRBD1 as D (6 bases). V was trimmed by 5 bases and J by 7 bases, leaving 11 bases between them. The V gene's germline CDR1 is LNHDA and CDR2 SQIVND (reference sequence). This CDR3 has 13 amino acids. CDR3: CASSEGEVEKLFF. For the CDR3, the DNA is TGTGCCAGTAGTGAGGGGGAGGTTGAAAAACTGTTTTTT.

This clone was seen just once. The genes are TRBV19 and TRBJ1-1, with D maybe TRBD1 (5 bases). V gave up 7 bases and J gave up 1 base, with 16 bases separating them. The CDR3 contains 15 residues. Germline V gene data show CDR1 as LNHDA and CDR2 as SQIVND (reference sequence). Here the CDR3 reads CASMGHRTENTEAFF. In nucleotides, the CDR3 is TGTGCCAGTATGGGGCATAGGACTGAGAACACTGAAGCTTTCTTT.

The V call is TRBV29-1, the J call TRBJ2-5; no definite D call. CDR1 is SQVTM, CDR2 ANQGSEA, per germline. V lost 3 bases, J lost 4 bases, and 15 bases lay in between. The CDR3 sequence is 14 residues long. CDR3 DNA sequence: TGCAGCGTTGATGCGTCGATCCCCCCAGAGACCCAGTACTTC. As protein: CSVDASIPPETQYF.

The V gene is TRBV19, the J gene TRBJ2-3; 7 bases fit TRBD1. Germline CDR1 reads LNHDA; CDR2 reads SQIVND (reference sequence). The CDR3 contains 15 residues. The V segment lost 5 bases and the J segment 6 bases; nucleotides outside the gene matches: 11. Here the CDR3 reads CASSPGADRVDTQYF. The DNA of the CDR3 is TGTGCCAGTAGTCCCGGAGCCGACAGGGTTGATACGCAGTATTTT.

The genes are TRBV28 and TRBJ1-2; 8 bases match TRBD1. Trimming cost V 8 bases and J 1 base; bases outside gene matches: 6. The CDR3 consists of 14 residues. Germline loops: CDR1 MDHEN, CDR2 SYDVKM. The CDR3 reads CASASGTGNYGYTF. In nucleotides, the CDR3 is TGTGCCAGCGCATCCGGGACAGGTAACTATGGCTACACCTTC.

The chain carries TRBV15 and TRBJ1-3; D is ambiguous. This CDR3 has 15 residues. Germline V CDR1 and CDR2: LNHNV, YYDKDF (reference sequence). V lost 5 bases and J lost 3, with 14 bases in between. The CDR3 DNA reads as TGTGCCACCAGCGTCTCACGGGGATATGGAAACACCATATATTTT. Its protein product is CATSVSRGYGNTIYF.

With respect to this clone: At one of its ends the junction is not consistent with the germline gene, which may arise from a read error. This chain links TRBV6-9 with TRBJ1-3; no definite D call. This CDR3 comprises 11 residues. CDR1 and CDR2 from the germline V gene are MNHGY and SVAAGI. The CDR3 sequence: CASSYLGQHHF. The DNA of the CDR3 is TGTGCCAGCAGTTACCTCGGCCAGCATCATTTT.

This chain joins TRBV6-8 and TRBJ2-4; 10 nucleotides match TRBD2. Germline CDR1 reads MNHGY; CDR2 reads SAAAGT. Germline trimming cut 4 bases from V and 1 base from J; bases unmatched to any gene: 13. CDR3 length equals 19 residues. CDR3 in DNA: TGTGCCAGCAGTTCCCCCGTAGCGGGGGGCCGTAAGGCCAAAAACATTCAGTACTTC. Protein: CASSSPVAGGRKAKNIQYF.

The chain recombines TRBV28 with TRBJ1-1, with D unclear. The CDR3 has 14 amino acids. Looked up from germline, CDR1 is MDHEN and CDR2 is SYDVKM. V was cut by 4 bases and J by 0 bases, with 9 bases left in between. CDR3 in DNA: TGTGCCAGCAGTTCGTTCGGGCTGAACACTGAAGCTTTCTTT. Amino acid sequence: CASSSFGLNTEAFF.

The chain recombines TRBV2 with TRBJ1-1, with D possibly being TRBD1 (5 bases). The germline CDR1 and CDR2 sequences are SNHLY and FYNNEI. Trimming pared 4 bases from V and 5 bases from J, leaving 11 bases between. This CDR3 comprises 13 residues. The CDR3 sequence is CASSVGLGTEAFF. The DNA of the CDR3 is TGTGCCAGCAGTGTGGGGCTGGGTACTGAAGCTTTCTTT.

This CDR3 is CASSSGLRGNQPQHF. CDR3 DNA sequence: TGTGCCAGCAGTTCGGGCTTACGAGGGAATCAGCCCCAGCATTTT. This chain links TRBV28 with TRBJ1-5; D gene uncertain. Trimming took off 4 bases at V and 4 bases at J, with 14 bases between the two ends. The CDR3 length is 15 residues. The germline V gene encodes CDR1 MDHEN and CDR2 SYDVKM.

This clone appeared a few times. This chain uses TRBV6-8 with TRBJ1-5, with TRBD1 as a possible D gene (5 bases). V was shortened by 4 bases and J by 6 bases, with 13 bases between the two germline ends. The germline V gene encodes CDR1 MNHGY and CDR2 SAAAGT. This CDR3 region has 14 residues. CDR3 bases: TGTGCCAGCAGTTTCCAGGGAACCGGTCAGCCCCAGCATTTT. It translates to CASSFQGTGQPQHF.

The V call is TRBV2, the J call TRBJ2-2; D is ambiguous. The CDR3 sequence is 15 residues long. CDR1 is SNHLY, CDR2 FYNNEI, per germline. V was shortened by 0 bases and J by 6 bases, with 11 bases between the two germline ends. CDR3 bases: TGTGCCAGCAGTGAAGCCTCCGTTTGGGCCGGGGAGCTGTTTTTT. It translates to CASSEASVWAGELFF.

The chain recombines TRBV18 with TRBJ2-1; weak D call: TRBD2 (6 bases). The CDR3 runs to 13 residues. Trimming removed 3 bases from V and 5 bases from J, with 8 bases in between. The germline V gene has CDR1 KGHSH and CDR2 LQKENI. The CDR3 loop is CASSPWGDNEQFF. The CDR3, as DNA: TGTGCCAGCTCACCTTGGGGGGACAATGAGCAGTTCTTC.

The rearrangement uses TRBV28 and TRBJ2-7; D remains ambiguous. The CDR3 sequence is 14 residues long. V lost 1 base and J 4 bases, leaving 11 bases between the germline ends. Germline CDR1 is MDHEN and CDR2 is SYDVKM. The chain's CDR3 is CASSLSSPPYEQYF. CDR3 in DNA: TGTGCCAGCAGTTTATCTTCTCCCCCGTACGAGCAGTACTTC.

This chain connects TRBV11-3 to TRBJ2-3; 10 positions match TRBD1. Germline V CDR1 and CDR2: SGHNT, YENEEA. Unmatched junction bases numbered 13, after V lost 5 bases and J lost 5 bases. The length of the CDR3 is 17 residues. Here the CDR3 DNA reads TGTGCCAGCAGCCCGATATCGGACAGGGGGGCTGGAGATACGCAGTATTTT. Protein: CASSPISDRGAGDTQYF.

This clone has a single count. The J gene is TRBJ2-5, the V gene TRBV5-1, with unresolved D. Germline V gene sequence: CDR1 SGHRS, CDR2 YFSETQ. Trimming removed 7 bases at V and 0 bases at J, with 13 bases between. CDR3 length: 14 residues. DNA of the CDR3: TGCGCCAGCTCTCTCCTGACGAACCAAGAGACCCAGTACTTC. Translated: CASSLLTNQETQYF.

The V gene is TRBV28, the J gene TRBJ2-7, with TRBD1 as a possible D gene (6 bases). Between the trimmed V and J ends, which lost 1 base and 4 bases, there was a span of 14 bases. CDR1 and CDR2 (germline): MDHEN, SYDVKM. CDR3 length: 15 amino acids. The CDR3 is CASSLFTGQAYEQYF. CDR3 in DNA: TGTGCCAGCAGTTTATTCACAGGGCAAGCATACGAGCAGTACTTC.

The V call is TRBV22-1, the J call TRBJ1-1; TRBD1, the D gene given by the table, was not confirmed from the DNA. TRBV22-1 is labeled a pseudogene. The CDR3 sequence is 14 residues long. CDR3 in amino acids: CASSTGTGGGEAFF. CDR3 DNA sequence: TGTGCCAGCAGTACCGGGACAGGGGGCGGTGAAGCTTTCTTT.

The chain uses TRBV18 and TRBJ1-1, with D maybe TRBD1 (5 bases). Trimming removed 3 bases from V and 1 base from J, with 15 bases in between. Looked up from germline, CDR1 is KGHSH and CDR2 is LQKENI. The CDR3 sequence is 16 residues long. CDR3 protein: CASSPRVGDPNTEAFF. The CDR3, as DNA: TGTGCCAGCTCACCTCGTGTAGGGGATCCGAACACTGAAGCTTTCTTT.

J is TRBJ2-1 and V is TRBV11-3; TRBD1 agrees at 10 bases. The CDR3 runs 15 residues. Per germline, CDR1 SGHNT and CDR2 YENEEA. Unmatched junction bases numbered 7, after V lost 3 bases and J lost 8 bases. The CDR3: CASSLAGTGVYEQFF. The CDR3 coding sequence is TGTGCCAGCAGCTTGGCCGGGACAGGGGTTTATGAGCAGTTCTTC.

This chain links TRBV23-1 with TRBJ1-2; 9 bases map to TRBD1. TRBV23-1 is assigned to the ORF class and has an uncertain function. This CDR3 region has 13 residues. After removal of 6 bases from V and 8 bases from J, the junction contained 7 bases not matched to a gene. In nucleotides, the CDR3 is TGCGCCAGCAGCTTAGGGACAGGGAGCGGCTACACCTTC. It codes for CASSLGTGSGYTF.

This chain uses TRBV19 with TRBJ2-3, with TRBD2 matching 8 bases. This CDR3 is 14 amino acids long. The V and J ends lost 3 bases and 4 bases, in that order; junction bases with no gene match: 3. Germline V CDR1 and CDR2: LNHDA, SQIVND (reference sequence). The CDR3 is CASSIPGRADTQYF. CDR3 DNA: TGTGCCAGTAGTATTCCCGGGAGGGCAGATACGCAGTATTTT.